Following are 22 T cell receptor beta chains from one sample sequenced in a study of preoperative IRX-2 immunotherapy in early breast cancer. Treatment indicated: preoperative locoregional IRX-2 cytokine immunotherapy. Repertoires were generated with immunoSEQ multiplex PCR, while TCRdb's copy carries only in-frame clones and drops some. This table has about 3,500 clones, roughly 80% appearing once. Sequenced here: tumor tissue, sampled before IRX-2 immunotherapy. These receptors originate from a human donor with breast cancer.

The chain couples TRBV23-1 to TRBJ2-7, with 9 bases identical to TRBD2. TRBV23-1 is reported as an ORF; its role is uncertain. V lost 6 bases, J lost 2 bases, and 8 bases stayed unmatched. CDR3 length: 15 residues. This CDR3 reads CASSEASGTPYEQYF. The CDR3 DNA sequence: TGCGCCAGCAGCGAGGCTAGCGGGACCCCCTACGAGCAGTACTTC.

The V and J genes are TRBV11-3 and TRBJ2-2; TRBD1 matches 11 bases. The CDR3 is 16 residues long. Trimming at V came to 5 bases and at J to 4 bases, leaving 6 bases not matched to a gene. Looked up from germline, CDR1 is SGHNT and CDR2 is YENEEA. CDR3 region: CASSTTGQGATGELFF. Here the CDR3 DNA reads TGTGCCAGCAGCACCACCGGACAGGGGGCCACCGGGGAGCTGTTTTTT.

The chain combines TRBV19 with TRBJ2-7, with D possibly matching TRBD2 (5 bases). The germline gives CDR1 LNHDA, CDR2 SQIVND (reference sequence). This CDR3 region has 15 residues. V was clipped by 9 bases and J by 4 bases, with 22 bases between them. DNA of the CDR3: TGTGCCAGCTCAGGAACCGGGATCCCTTTTTACGAGCAGTACTTC. Its protein is CASSGTGIPFYEQYF.

This clone rates as large (0.1 to 1%). V and J are TRBV11-3 and TRBJ2-7, with 13 bases matching TRBD2. The V gene end was trimmed by 5 bases and the J gene end by 6 bases; junction bases not matched to a gene: 7. The CDR3 contains 15 residues. Germline CDR1 reads SGHNT; CDR2 reads YENEEA. The CDR3 spells CASSPRTSGRPEQYF. In nucleotides, the CDR3 is TGTGCCAGCAGCCCTAGGACTAGCGGGAGACCCGAGCAGTACTTC.

The chain combines TRBV6-8 with TRBJ1-1; 7 bases map to TRBD1. The CDR3 has 13 residues. Germline assignment: CDR1 MNHGY and CDR2 SAAAGT. V shed 7 bases, J shed 1 base, and the junction held 3 bases outside the gene matches. The CDR3 DNA reads TGTGCCAGCACCGGGACAGCGAACACTGAAGCTTTCTTT. Translated, it gives CASTGTANTEAFF.

The chain combines TRBV6-8 with TRBJ1-3; D is unresolved. CDR3 length equals 14 residues. Germline lookup yields CDR1 MNHGY and CDR2 SAAAGT. Trimming took off 5 bases at V and 2 bases at J, with 10 bases between the two ends. CDR3 sequence: CASSPTSTGNTIYF. Here the CDR3 DNA reads TGTGCCAGCAGTCCTACTTCGACTGGAAACACCATATATTTT.

This rearrangement joins TRBV6-8 to TRBJ2-1, with TRBD1 as a possible D gene (7 bases). CDR3 size: 14 residues. Germline-derived CDR1 and CDR2 are MNHGY and SAAAGT. The germline V and J ends were trimmed by 5 bases and 8 bases, with 16 bases remaining between them. As DNA, the CDR3 is TGTGCCAGCAGTGCCAGGGGGGAGTCGTATGAGCAGTTCTTC. It is translated as CASSARGESYEQFF.

V and J are TRBV11-3 and TRBJ2-7; no reliable D call. CDR1 SGHNT and CDR2 YENEEA come from the germline V gene. The CDR3 spans 14 residues. V was clipped by 5 bases and J by 7 bases, with 18 bases between them. CDR3 region: CASSPRKGMREQYF. The CDR3 DNA reads as TGTGCCAGCAGCCCGCGGAAGGGAATGAGGGAGCAGTACTTC.

This clone was counted once. The V gene is TRBV11-3, the J gene TRBJ1-3; D unclear. There are 15 residues in the CDR3. Germline CDR1 SGHNT, CDR2 YENEEA. Trimming took off 1 base at V and 4 bases at J, with 11 bases between the two ends. The DNA for the CDR3 is TGTGCCAGCAGCTTAGTTTGGGGTTTCGGAAACACCATATATTTT. This encodes CASSLVWGFGNTIYF.

This sequence joins TRBV7-1 and TRBJ2-1; TRBD2 agrees at 8 bases. Being an ORF, TRBV7-1 has a function that is uncertain. V was clipped by 8 bases and J by 8 bases; unmatched bases: 8. CDR3 length: 13 residues. The CDR3 sequence: CASERESPDEQFF. Here the CDR3 DNA reads TGTGCCAGCGAGCGGGAGTCGCCGGATGAGCAGTTCTTC.

V gene TRBV11-3 combines with J gene TRBJ2-7; the match to TRBD2 covers 8 bases. CDR1 and CDR2 (germline): SGHNT, YENEEA. The V gene end was trimmed by 4 bases and the J gene end by 2 bases; junction bases not matched to a gene: 10. The CDR3 totals 16 residues. Written as DNA, the CDR3 is TGTGCCAGCAGCTCGAGTCTAGCGGGCGCGACCTACGAGCAGTACTTC. Translating gives CASSSSLAGATYEQYF.

The chain carries TRBV6-8 and TRBJ2-2; 7 positions match TRBD1. V lost 7 bases to trimming and J lost 0 bases; unmatched junction nucleotides: 5. The CDR3 consists of 15 residues. CDR1 MNHGY and CDR2 SAAAGT come from the germline V gene. CDR3 nucleotides: TGTGCCAGCACCTCCGGGACAGCGAACACCGGGGAGCTGTTTTTT. It is translated as CASTSGTANTGELFF.

The chain joins TRBV19 to TRBJ1-4; D may be TRBD1 (5 bases). Germline CDR1 LNHDA, CDR2 SQIVND (reference sequence). Between the trimmed V and J ends, which lost 4 bases and 3 bases, there was a span of 9 bases. The CDR3 sequence is 14 residues long. The CDR3 region has the DNA TGTGCCAGTAGTACGGGGGGAGCTAATGAAAAACTGTTTTTT. Amino acids: CASSTGGANEKLFF.

This chain connects TRBV11-1 to TRBJ1-2, with 9 bases matching TRBD1. Germline CDR1 and CDR2: SGHAT and FQDESV (reference sequence). The CDR3 length is 16 residues. V lost 2 bases to trimming and J lost 4 bases; unmatched junction nucleotides: 8. CDR3 coding DNA: TGTGCCAGCAGCTTAAACGCGGGGACAGGGCCCTATGGCTACACCTTC. This sequence encodes CASSLNAGTGPYGYTF.

A single count supports this clone. The chain recombines TRBV6-8 with TRBJ2-3; the match to TRBD2 covers 7 bases. There are 14 residues in the CDR3. V shed 5 bases and J 3 bases; nucleotides not matched to a gene: 5. Germline V gene sequence: CDR1 MNHGY, CDR2 SAAAGT. The CDR3 loop is CASSVQRETDTQYF. The CDR3 DNA reads as TGTGCCAGCAGTGTCCAGCGGGAAACAGATACGCAGTATTTT.

The V call is TRBV6-8, the J call TRBJ2-7; weak D call: TRBD1 (5 bases). This CDR3 has 14 amino acids. CDR1 MNHGY and CDR2 SAAAGT come from the germline V gene. Trimming left V 5 bases short and J 5 bases short, with 16 bases between. The CDR3: CASSEQGLVDEQYF. The CDR3 region has the DNA TGTGCCAGCAGTGAGCAGGGATTAGTGGACGAGCAGTACTTC.

The chain joins TRBV6-8 to TRBJ2-1; TRBD2 matches 12 bases. This CDR3 is 14 amino acids long. The V and J ends lost 9 bases and 8 bases, in that order; junction bases with no gene match: 8. Looked up from germline, CDR1 is MNHGY and CDR2 is SAAAGT. CDR3 DNA: TGTGCCAGTCTTCGTCGACTAGCGGGAGATGAGCAGTTCTTC. It encodes CASLRRLAGDEQFF.

The V gene is TRBV11-3, the J gene TRBJ1-6, with 9 bases fitting TRBD1. This CDR3 is built from 16 residues. V lost 3 bases and J lost 5; bases outside the gene matches: 5. Germline lookup yields CDR1 SGHNT and CDR2 YENEEA. The CDR3, as DNA: TGTGCCAGCAGCTTCGCCGGGACAGGGAATAATTCACCCCTCCACTTT. This gives the protein CASSFAGTGNNSPLHF.

This rearrangement joins TRBV6-8 to TRBJ2-3, with D perhaps matching TRBD2 (6 bases). Germline CDR1 is MNHGY and CDR2 is SAAAGT. This CDR3 is built from 14 residues. Trimming took 10 bases from V and 2 from J, leaving 16 bases between them. The CDR3 region is CATFPGLYTDTQYF. In DNA, the CDR3 is TGTGCCACCTTCCCGGGACTCTACACAGATACGCAGTATTTT.

V and J are TRBV28 and TRBJ1-2; D is undetermined. Per germline, CDR1 MDHEN and CDR2 SYDVKM. The CDR3 loop spans 14 amino acids. Trimming stripped 4 bases from V and 2 bases from J, with 11 bases between. CDR3 nucleotides: TGTGCCAGCAGTTCCTCGCCCCTAAACTATGGCTACACCTTC. The encoded protein is CASSSSPLNYGYTF.

V and J are TRBV6-8 and TRBJ1-5; D is possibly TRBD1 (5 bases). Germline V CDR1 and CDR2: MNHGY, SAAAGT. V shed 6 bases and J shed 4 bases, with 16 bases lying between them. CDR3 size: 15 residues. The CDR3 loop is CASSPSGQGNQPQHF. The CDR3, as DNA: TGTGCCAGCAGCCCTTCGGGGCAGGGAAATCAGCCCCAGCATTTT.

This clone ranks as large. The rearrangement uses TRBV11-3 and TRBJ2-6, with D unresolved. The CDR3 runs 16 residues. V was pared by 5 bases and J by 0 bases, with 11 bases between. Germline loops: CDR1 SGHNT, CDR2 YENEEA. In DNA, the CDR3 is TGTGCCAGCAGCCTACGGACGAGCTCTGGGGCCAACGTCCTGACTTTC. It yields the protein CASSLRTSSGANVLTF.